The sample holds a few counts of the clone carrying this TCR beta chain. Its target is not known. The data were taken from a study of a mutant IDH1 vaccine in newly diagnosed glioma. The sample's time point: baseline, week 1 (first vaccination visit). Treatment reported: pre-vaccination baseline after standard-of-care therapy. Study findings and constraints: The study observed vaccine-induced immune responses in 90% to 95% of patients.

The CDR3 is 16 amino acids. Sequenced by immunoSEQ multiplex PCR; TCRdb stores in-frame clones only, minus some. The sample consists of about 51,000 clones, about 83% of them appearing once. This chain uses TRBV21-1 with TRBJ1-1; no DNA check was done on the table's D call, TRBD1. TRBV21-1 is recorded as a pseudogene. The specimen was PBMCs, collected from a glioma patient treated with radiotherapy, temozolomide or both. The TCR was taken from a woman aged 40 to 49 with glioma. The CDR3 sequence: CASSHPGQLPNTEAFF. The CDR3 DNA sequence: TGTGCCAGCAGCCACCCCGGACAGTTACCGAACACTGAAGCTTTCTTT.